This TCR beta chain was sequenced in a study of blood T cell repertoires in COVID-19. At the level of the study: There were acute and convalescent COVID-19 samples, and they came from the United States, Italy and Spain. T cells, B-cell-depleted T cells, or PBMCs supplied cDNA or gDNA.

The CDR3 is made up of 13 amino acids. V was trimmed by 5 bases and J by 8 bases, leaving 13 bases between them. Original methodology: Cell counts per sample came from amplifying reference gene primers. Generated by immunoSEQ multiplex PCR, the TCRdb table keeps only in-frame clones and is missing some. The V and J calls and clone size come from that table; D and trimming were worked out from the DNA. The sample includes some 89,000 clones, about nine tenths of them seen just once. The receptor comes from a man in his fifties or sixties with acute or convalescent COVID-19. The chain combines TRBV12-3 or TRBV12-4 with TRBJ1-3, with unresolved D. Sequencing was carried out using peripheral blood. This CDR3 is CASSRGLKDTIYF. CDR3 nucleotide sequence: TGTGCCAGCAGTCGGGGATTGAAGGACACCATATATTTT.